The 5 T cell receptor beta chains reported below all come from one sample, sequenced in a study of post-analysis software for immune sequencing data. Study results and limitations: Controls had lower frequencies than patients of 4 or 5 TRBV segments, which included TRBV5-6, TRBV5-1 and TRBV20-1.

No antigen has been assigned to these receptors. TCR beta cDNA libraries had unique molecular identifiers. TCRdb independently ran MiXCR on the PCR reads; one entry per CDR3 protein. In the table there are 600,000 to 700,000 distinct CDR3 sequences, approximately 60% of which are singletons. The sample comprised blood. All receptors derive from a girl aged 2-15 years with multiple sclerosis.

This clonotype was seen just once. The V gene is TRBV5-6, the J gene TRBJ1-2; possibly TRBD1 for D (5 bases). V shed 4 bases and J shed 4 bases, with 17 bases lying between them. Germline V CDR1 and CDR2: SGHDT, YYEEEE. The CDR3 spans 15 residues. The DNA for the CDR3 is TGTGCCAGCAGCGCCGAGAGACAGTTCTCCTATGGCTACACCTTC. As protein: CASSAERQFSYGYTF.

The chain has TRBV20-1 and TRBJ2-4, with 7 nucleotides matching TRBD2. The germline gives CDR1 DFQATT, CDR2 SNEGSKA (reference sequence). The CDR3 totals 13 residues. This CDR3 is CAGGGGVQNIQYF. CDR3 in DNA: TGCGCGGGCGGGGGAGGAGTACAAAACATTCAGTACTTC.

This clonotype has just one count. The rearrangement links TRBV29-1 to TRBJ1-1, with 7 bases lining up with TRBD1. The germline gives CDR1 SQVTM, CDR2 ANQGSEA. J gave up 10 bases and V 6 bases, and 14 bases lay outside the gene matches. This CDR3 is 13 amino acids long. This CDR3 is CSVHPLQGEGAFF. Written as DNA, the CDR3 is TGCAGCGTACACCCTCTCCAGGGGGAGGGAGCTTTCTTT.

This clonotype was picked up one time. J is TRBJ2-5 and V is TRBV27, with 7 bases matching TRBD2. CDR1 MNHEY and CDR2 SMNVEV come from the germline V gene (reference sequence). V shed 6 bases, J shed 5 bases, and the junction held 9 bases outside the gene matches. There are 14 residues in the CDR3. The CDR3 protein is CASSFSGGWETQYF. The CDR3 nucleotides are TGTGCCAGCAGCTTCTCGGGGGGTTGGGAGACCCAGTACTTC.

The gene calls are TRBV12-3 or TRBV12-4 and TRBJ1-2; 8 bases fit TRBD1. The CDR3 contains 13 residues. The V and J ends lost 2 bases and 5 bases, in that order; junction bases with no gene match: 1. The CDR3 sequence is CASSLRQGYGYTF. The CDR3 DNA is TGTGCCAGCAGTTTAAGACAGGGGTATGGCTACACCTTC.